Shown below are 8 T cell receptor beta chains from a single sample sequenced in a study of shared clonotypes between healthy human individuals. TCRdb keeps only in-frame clones here, not all; method: immunoSEQ multiplex PCR. The sample lists roughly 2 million clones, 95% occurring once. The specimen sequenced was naive CD4+ T cells sorted from blood. Stated subset: CD45RA+ positively selected. The receptors here all came from a man aged 18 to 30 in good health.

As DNA, the CDR3 is TGCGCCAGCAGTCGCGACTTATTGGAGACCCAGTACTTC. Its protein product is CASSRDLLETQYF. The gene calls are TRBV5-1 and TRBJ2-5; no clear D gene. The CDR3 is 13 amino acids. CDR1 is SGHRS and CDR2 is YFSETQ in the germline V gene. The ends were cut back, 5 bases at V and 5 bases at J, with 13 bases in the middle.

This rearrangement joins TRBV6-1 to TRBJ2-7; a weak D match, TRBD1 (6 bases). The CDR3 has 15 residues. V lost 3 bases to trimming and J lost 4 bases, with 16 bases between them. CDR1 MNHNS and CDR2 SASEGT come from the germline V gene. CDR3 DNA: TGTGCCAGCAGTGATGGTGCCAGGACAGCTTACGAGCAGTACTTC. This gives the protein CASSDGARTAYEQYF.

The chain joins TRBV27 to TRBJ2-2, with D perhaps matching TRBD2 (6 bases). Looked up from germline, CDR1 is MNHEY and CDR2 is SMNVEV (reference sequence). The CDR3 length is 16 residues. Trimming cost V 3 bases and J 8 bases, with 19 bases left between them. CDR3 sequence: CASSLEGRRVGGELFF. The CDR3 nucleotides read TGTGCCAGCAGTTTGGAGGGGCGTAGGGTCGGGGGGGAGCTGTTTTTT.

The chain carries TRBV7-9 and TRBJ2-6, with 7 bases identical to TRBD1. J was trimmed by 2 bases and V by 0 bases; bases with no gene match: 1. Germline V lookup: CDR1 SEHNR, CDR2 FQNEAQ (reference sequence). CDR3 length equals 16 residues. The CDR3 loop reads CASSLATGPGANVLTF. CDR3 in DNA: TGTGCCAGCAGCTTAGCGACAGGGCCTGGGGCCAACGTCCTGACTTTC.

This chain uses TRBV20-1 with TRBJ1-1; no firm D call. Germline V gene sequence: CDR1 DFQATT, CDR2 SNEGSKA (reference sequence). There are 11 residues in the CDR3. Trimming took off 6 bases at V and 1 base at J, with 6 bases between the two ends. This chain's CDR3 is CSATKNTEAFF. The CDR3 DNA reads as TGCAGTGCAACGAAGAACACTGAAGCTTTCTTT.

J is TRBJ2-4 and V is TRBV5-4, with a tentative D call TRBD1 (6 bases). In germline, CDR1 is SGHNT, CDR2 YYREEE (reference sequence). The germline V and J ends were trimmed by 4 bases and 7 bases, with 18 bases remaining between them. The CDR3 totals 15 residues. The CDR3 loop reads CASSQRGQTGNIQYF. For the CDR3, the DNA is TGTGCCAGCAGCCAAAGGGGACAAACTGGGAACATTCAGTACTTC.

The gene calls are TRBV7-2 and TRBJ2-3, with a weak D call TRBD2 (6 bases). V lost 1 base and J lost 5, with 16 bases in between. Germline values: CDR1 SGHTA, CDR2 FQGNSA. CDR3 length: 16 residues. The CDR3 sequence is CASSLVSGGIKDTQYF. The CDR3, as DNA: TGTGCCAGCAGCTTAGTTTCGGGCGGGATTAAAGATACGCAGTATTTT. The variable domain in full, with the rest retrieved from reference TRBV7-2 and TRBJ2-3, is GAGVSQSPSNKVTEKGKDVELRCDPISGHTALYWYRQSLGQGLEFLIYFQGNSAPDKSGLPSDRFSAERTGGSVSTLTIQRTQQEDSAVYLCASSLVSGGIKDTQYFGPGTRLTVL.

The J gene is TRBJ2-5, the V gene TRBV23-1; no reliable D call. TRBV23-1 is annotated as an ORF whose role is uncertain. The ends were cut back, 5 bases at V and 5 bases at J, with 12 bases in the middle. The CDR3 loop spans 13 amino acids. The CDR3 sequence: CASSSKPEETQYF. CDR3 bases: TGCGCCAGCAGTTCCAAGCCAGAGGAGACCCAGTACTTC.